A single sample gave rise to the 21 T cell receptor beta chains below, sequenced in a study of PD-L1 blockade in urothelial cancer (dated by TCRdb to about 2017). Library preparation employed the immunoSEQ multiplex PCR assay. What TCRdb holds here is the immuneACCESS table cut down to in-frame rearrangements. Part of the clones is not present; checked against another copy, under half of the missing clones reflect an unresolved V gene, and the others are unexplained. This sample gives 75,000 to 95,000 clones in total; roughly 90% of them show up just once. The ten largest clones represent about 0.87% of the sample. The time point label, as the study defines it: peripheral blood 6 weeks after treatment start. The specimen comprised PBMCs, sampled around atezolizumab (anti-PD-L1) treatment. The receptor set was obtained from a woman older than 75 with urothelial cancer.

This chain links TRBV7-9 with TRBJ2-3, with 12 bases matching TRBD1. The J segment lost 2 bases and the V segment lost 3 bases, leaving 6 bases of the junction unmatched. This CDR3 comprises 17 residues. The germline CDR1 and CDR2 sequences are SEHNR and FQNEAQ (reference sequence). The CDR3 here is CASSFSGTGGLTDTQYF. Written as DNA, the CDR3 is TGTGCCAGCAGCTTTAGCGGGACAGGGGGCCTCACAGATACGCAGTATTTT.

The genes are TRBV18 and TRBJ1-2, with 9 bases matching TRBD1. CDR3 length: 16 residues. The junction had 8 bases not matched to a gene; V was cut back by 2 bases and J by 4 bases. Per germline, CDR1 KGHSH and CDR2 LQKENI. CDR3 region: CASSPRTGVEFYGYTF. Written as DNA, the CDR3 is TGTGCCAGCTCACCAAGGACAGGGGTGGAGTTCTATGGCTACACCTTC.

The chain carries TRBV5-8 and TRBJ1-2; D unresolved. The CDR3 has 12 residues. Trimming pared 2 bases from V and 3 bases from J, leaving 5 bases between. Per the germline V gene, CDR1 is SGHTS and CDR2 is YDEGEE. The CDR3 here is CASSLLDYGYTF. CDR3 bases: TGTGCCAGCAGCTTACTGGACTATGGCTACACCTTC.

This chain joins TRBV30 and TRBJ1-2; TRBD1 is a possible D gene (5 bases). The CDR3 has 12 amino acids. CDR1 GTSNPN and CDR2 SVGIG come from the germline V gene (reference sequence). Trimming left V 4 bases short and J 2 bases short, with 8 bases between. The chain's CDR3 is CAWTRENYGYTF. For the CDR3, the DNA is TGTGCCTGGACCAGGGAAAACTATGGCTACACCTTC.

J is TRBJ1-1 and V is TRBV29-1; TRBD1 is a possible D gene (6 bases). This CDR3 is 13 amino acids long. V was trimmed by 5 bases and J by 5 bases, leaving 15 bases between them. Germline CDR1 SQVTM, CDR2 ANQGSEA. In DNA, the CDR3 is TGCAGCGTTTCAGGGGCTCAGTATACTGAAGCTTTCTTT. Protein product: CSVSGAQYTEAFF.

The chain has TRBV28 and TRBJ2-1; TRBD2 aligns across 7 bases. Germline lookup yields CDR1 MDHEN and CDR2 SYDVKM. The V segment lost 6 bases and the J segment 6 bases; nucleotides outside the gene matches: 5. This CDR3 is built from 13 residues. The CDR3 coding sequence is TGTGCCAGCAGCTTGACTAGCCCCAATGAGCAGTTCTTC. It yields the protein CASSLTSPNEQFF.

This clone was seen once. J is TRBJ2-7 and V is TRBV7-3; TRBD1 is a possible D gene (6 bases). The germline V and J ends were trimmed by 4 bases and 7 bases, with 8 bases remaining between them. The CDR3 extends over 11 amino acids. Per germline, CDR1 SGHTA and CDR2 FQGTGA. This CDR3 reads CASSSGTEQYF. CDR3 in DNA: TGTGCCAGCAGCTCCGGGACAGAGCAGTACTTC.

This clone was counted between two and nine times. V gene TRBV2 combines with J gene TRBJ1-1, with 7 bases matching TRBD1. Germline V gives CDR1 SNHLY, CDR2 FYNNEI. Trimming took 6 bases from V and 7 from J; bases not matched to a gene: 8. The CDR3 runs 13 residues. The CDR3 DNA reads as TGTGCCAGCAGCTTCGACAGGGTTCATGAAGCTTTCTTT. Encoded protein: CASSFDRVHEAFF.

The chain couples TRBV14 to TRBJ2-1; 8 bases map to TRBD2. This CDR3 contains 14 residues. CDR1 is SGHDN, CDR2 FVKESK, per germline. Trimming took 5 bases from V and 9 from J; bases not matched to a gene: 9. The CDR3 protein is CASSAGLGWREQFF. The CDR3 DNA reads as TGTGCCAGCAGCGCGGGACTAGGGTGGCGTGAGCAGTTCTTC.

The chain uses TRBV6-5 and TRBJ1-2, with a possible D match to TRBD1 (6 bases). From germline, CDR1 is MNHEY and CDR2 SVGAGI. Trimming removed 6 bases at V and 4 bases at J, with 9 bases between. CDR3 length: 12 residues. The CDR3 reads CASSNRAYGYTF. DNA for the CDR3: TGTGCCAGCAGCAACAGGGCCTATGGCTACACCTTC.

The CDR3 region has the DNA TGTGCCAGCAGCTTGGATGGACAGAAATTTTCTGGCGAGCAGTACTTC. The encoded protein is CASSLDGQKFSGEQYF. The chain links TRBV5-5 to TRBJ2-7, with D possibly TRBD1 on 6 matching bases. In germline, CDR1 is SGHKS, CDR2 YYEKEE (reference sequence). Trimming took off 0 bases at V and 6 bases at J, with 19 bases between the two ends. The CDR3 has 16 residues.

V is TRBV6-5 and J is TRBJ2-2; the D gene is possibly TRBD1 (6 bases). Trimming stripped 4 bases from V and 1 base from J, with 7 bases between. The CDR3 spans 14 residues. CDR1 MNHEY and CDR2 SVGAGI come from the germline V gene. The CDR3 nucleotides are TGTGCCAGCAGTTGGGGACAGAACACCGGGGAGCTGTTTTTT. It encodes CASSWGQNTGELFF.

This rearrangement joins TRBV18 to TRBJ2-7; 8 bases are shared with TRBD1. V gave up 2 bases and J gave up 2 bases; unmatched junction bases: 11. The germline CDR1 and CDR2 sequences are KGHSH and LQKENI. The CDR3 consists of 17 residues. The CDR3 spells CASSPSPGQVRAYEQYF. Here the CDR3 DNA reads TGTGCCAGCTCACCATCCCCGGGACAGGTTAGGGCCTACGAGCAGTACTTC.

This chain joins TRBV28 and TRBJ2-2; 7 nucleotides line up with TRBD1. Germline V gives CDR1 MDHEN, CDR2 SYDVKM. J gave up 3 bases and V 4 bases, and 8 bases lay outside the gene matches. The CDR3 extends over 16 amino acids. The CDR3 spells CASSSPSGTDTGELFF. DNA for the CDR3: TGTGCCAGCAGTTCCCCCTCCGGGACAGACACCGGGGAGCTGTTTTTT.

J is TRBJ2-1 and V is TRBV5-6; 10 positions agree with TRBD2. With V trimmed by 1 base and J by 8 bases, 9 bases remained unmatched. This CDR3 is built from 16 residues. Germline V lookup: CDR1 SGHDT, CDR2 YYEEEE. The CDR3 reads CASSLRLAGPTDEQFF. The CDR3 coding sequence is TGTGCCAGCAGCTTGAGACTAGCGGGCCCCACCGATGAGCAGTTCTTC.

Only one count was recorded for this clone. CDR3 residues: CASSEQGAGSNQPQHF. The DNA of the CDR3 is TGTGCCAGCAGTGAACAAGGAGCGGGGAGCAATCAGCCCCAGCATTTT. The rearrangement joins TRBV6-1 to TRBJ1-5; D gene uncertain. CDR1 MNHNS and CDR2 SASEGT come from the germline V gene. This CDR3 spans 16 amino acids. The germline V and J ends were trimmed by 2 bases and 1 base, with 12 bases remaining between them.

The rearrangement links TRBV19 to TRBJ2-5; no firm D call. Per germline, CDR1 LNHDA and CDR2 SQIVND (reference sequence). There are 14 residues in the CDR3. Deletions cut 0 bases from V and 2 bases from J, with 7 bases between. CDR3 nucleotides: TGTGCCAGTAGTATAGACAGGCGACAAGAGACCCAGTACTTC. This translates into CASSIDRRQETQYF.

The CDR3 DNA is TGTGCCAGCTCACCACTGGGACAGGGGGCCGCTGAAGCTTTCTTT. It encodes CASSPLGQGAAEAFF. The gene calls are TRBV18 and TRBJ1-1, with 12 bases matching TRBD1. Trimming cost V 1 base and J 6 bases; bases outside gene matches: 3. The V gene's germline CDR1 is KGHSH and CDR2 LQKENI. This CDR3 region has 15 residues.

CDR3 loop: CASSLGRGQGVRGNQPQHF. CDR3 DNA sequence: TGTGCCAGCAGCTTGGGCCGTGGACAGGGGGTGAGAGGCAATCAGCCCCAGCATTTT. The chain combines TRBV5-8 with TRBJ1-5; 10 nucleotides line up with TRBD1. CDR3 length equals 19 residues. Trimming cost V 0 bases and J 2 bases; bases outside gene matches: 11. The germline V gene encodes CDR1 SGHTS and CDR2 YDEGEE.

The CDR3 here is CAWSIRDRNTEAFF. DNA for the CDR3: TGTGCCTGGAGTATCCGGGACAGGAACACTGAAGCTTTCTTT. The chain combines TRBV30 with TRBJ1-1; 7 nucleotides line up with TRBD1. The germline CDR1 and CDR2 sequences are GTSNPN and SVGIG (reference sequence). Trimming cost V 2 bases and J 1 base; bases outside gene matches: 4. This CDR3 is built from 14 residues.

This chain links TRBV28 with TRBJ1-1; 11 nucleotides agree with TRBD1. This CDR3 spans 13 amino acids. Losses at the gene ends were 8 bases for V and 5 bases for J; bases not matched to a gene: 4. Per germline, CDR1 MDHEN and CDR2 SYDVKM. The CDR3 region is CASPGTGGTEAFF. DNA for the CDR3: TGTGCCAGCCCGGGGACAGGGGGGACTGAAGCTTTCTTT.